These 3 T cell receptor beta chains share one sample of origin, sequenced in a study of shared clonotypes between healthy human individuals (TCRdb year 2020). The library was prepared using the immunoSEQ multiplex PCR assay. TCRdb's version of the immuneACCESS table is confined to in-frame rearrangements and falls short of the full clone set. An unresolved V gene accounts for under half of the shortfall where checked; the remainder is of unknown origin. The sample data list about half a million clones, and roughly three quarters of these were observed just once. The ten largest clones take up 12% of the sample. Sequenced input: PBMCs. The origin of the receptors is a woman aged 40 to 50 in good health. Some clones in this sample may be carry-over from other donors' samples.

This sequence joins TRBV4-2 and TRBJ1-3; D might be TRBD1 (5 bases). The germline V and J ends were trimmed by 0 bases and 4 bases, with 13 bases remaining between them. CDR3 size: 16 residues. Germline V gives CDR1 LGHNA, CDR2 YNFKEQ. The CDR3 region is CASSQDRGVLGNTIYF. In DNA, the CDR3 is TGTGCCAGCAGCCAAGATCGGGGGGTGTTAGGAAACACCATATATTTT.

This chain connects TRBV7-9 to TRBJ2-1; the D gene is possibly TRBD2 (5 bases). The CDR3 contains 13 residues. V gave up 7 bases and J gave up 5 bases, with 12 bases separating them. The V gene's germline CDR1 is SEHNR and CDR2 FQNEAQ (reference sequence). CDR3 nucleotide sequence: TGTGCCAGCATGTCTAGCTTAGACAATGAGCAGTTCTTC. This encodes CASMSSLDNEQFF.

The rearrangement uses TRBV10-3 and TRBJ2-7; D is perhaps TRBD1 (6 bases). Germline CDR1 and CDR2: ENHRY and SYGVKD. The CDR3 runs 16 residues. V gave up 3 bases and J gave up 0 bases, with 15 bases separating them. The CDR3 nucleotides read TGTGCCATCAGTGATGAACCGGGACAAAGCTCCTACGAGCAGTACTTC. It encodes CAISDEPGQSSYEQYF.